This T cell receptor beta chain was found in a study of identical twins. General study results and limits: Out-of-frame sharing of TCR alpha in monozygotic twins was underestimated by models. Insertion counts were lower in abundant cord blood beta clonotypes, a trend that memory repertoires did not show. Conclusions came from cross-sectional statistical analysis, not from following the same donors.

All donors were healthy Caucasians. TCRdb re-called the 5' RACE reads with MiXCR, one entry per CDR3 protein. The table shows approximately 670,000 distinct CDR3 sequences, with roughly 6% occurring only once. This clonotype has a handful of counts. The antigen remains unidentified. The sequenced material came from naive T cells sorted from blood. This receptor was identified in a man aged 18 to 29 in good health.

The DNA of the CDR3 is TGTGCCATCAGCCGACCCGAGCGAGCCCCGAACACCGGGGAGCTGTTTTTT. Protein sequence: CAISRPERAPNTGELFF. The gene calls are TRBV10-3 and TRBJ2-2; unclear D gene. The CDR3 length is 17 residues. Trimming took off 6 bases at V and 0 bases at J, with 17 bases between the two ends. Germline V gene data show CDR1 as ENHRY and CDR2 as SYGVKD.